This T cell receptor beta chain was observed in a study of T cells in localized non-small cell lung cancer. Points from the study as a whole: Uninvolved adjacent lung had the highest recorded T cell clonality, with tumor below it. Sequencing was restricted to one tumor region; therefore, heterogeneity remains possible. A median of approximately 60 of the top 100 tumor clones appeared in adjacent lung, which was paired and uninvolved. Overall survival was longer when the density of T cells in the blood was higher.

Profiling relied on immunoSEQ multiplex PCR, and the TCRdb table lists in-frame clones only, not all of them. The repertoire holds approximately 100,000 clones, with approximately 91% as singletons. As regards this clone: Its cognate antigen is unknown.

The CDR3 runs to 14 residues. CDR1 is SGHRS and CDR2 is YFSETQ in the germline V gene. Trimming took off 1 base at V and 2 bases at J, with 10 bases between the two ends. The material sequenced was PBMCs, taken before any cancer treatment. V gene TRBV5-1 combines with J gene TRBJ2-7; D gene ambiguous. The TCR originated in a woman aged 35-70 years with stage II squamous cell lung carcinoma. CDR3 residues: CASSLRSETYEQYF. As DNA, the CDR3 is TGCGCCAGCAGCTTGAGGTCAGAGACCTACGAGCAGTACTTC.